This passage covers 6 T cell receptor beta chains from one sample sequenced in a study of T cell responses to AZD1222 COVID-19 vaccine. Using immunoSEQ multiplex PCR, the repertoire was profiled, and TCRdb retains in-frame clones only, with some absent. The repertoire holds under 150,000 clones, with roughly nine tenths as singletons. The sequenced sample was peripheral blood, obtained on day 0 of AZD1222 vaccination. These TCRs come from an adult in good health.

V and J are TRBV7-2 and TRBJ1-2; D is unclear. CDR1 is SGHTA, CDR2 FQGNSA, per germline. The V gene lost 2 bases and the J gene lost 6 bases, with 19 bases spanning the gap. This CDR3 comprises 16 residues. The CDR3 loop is CASSLSPSGDGNGYTF. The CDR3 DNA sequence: TGTGCCAGCAGCTTAAGCCCTTCGGGCGATGGGAATGGCTACACCTTC.

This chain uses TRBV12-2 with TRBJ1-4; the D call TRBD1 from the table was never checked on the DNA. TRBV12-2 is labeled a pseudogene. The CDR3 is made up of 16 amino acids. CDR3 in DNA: TGTGCAAGTCGCCTCGGACAGGGGGAGACTAATGAAAAACTGTTTTTT. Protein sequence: CASRLGQGETNEKLFF.

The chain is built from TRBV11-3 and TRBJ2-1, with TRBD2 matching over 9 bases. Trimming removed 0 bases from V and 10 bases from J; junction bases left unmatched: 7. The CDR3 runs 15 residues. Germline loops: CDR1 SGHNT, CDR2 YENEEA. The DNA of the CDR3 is TGTGCCAGCAGCTTAGATGTGGCGGGGGGGCGCGAGCAGTTCTTC. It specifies CASSLDVAGGREQFF. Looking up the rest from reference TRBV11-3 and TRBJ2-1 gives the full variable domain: EAGVVQSPRYKIIEKKQPVAFWCNPISGHNTLYWYLQNLGQGPELLIRYENEEAVDDSQLPKDRFSAERLKGVDSTLKIQPAELGDSAVYLCASSLDVAGGREQFFGPGTRLTVL.

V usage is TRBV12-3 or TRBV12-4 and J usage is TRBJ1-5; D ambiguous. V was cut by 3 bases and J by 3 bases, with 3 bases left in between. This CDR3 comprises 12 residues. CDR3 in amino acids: CASSFTNQPQHF. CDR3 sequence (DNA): TGTGCCAGCAGTTTTACCAATCAGCCCCAGCATTTT.

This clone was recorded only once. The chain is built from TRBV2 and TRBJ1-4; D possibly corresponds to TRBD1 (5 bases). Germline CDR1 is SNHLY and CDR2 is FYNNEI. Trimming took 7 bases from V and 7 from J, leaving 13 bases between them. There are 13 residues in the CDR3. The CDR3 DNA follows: TGTGCCAGCATGATCTTGGGGACTGAAAAACTGTTTTTT. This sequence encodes CASMILGTEKLFF.

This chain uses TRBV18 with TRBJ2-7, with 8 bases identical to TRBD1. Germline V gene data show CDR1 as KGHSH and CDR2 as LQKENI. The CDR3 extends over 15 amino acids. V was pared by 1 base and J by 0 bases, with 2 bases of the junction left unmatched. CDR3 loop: CASSPQGTGSYEQYF. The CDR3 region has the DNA TGTGCCAGCTCACCACAAGGGACAGGCTCCTACGAGCAGTACTTC.